This TCR beta chain stems from a study of cytomegalovirus exposure and HLA in healthy donors. Study-level points and caveats: A list of 150 to 200 TCR beta chains associated with cytomegalovirus was given. Among the CMV-associated chains, three were confirmed in vitro as specific for CMV antigens. According to reports, the classifier identified cytomegalovirus status with high specificity and sensitivity.

With regard to this clone: Antigen: not known.

Assay: immunoSEQ multiplex PCR; the TCRdb copy retains only in-frame clones and omits some. The sample includes hundreds of thousands of clones, roughly 91% seen only once; the top ten take 3.1%. Germline V gene data show CDR1 as SGDLS and CDR2 as YYNGEE. The CDR3 covers 15 residues. V shed 0 bases and J shed 4 bases, with 14 bases lying between them. The sample comprised PBMCs. This chain connects TRBV9 to TRBJ2-7; TRBD1 or TRBD2 may be the D gene (5 bases each). This clonotype was obtained from a woman younger than 45 in good health and CMV-seronegative. For the CDR3, the DNA is TGTGCCAGCAGCGTAGGTACGGGACCGGCTTACGAGCAGTACTTC. Translation: CASSVGTGPAYEQYF.